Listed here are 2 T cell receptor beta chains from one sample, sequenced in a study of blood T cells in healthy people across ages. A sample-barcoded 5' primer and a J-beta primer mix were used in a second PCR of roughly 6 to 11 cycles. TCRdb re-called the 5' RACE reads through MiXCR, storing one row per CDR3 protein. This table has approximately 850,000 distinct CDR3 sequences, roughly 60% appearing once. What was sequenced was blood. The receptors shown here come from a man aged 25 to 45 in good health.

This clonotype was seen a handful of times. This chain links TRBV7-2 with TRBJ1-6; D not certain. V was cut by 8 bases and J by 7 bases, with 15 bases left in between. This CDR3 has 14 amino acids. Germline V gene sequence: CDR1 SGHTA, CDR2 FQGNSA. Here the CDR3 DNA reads TGTGCCAGCGGCAAACAGACCGGGAATTCACCCCTCCACTTT. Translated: CASGKQTGNSPLHF.

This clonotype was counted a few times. The chain's CDR3 is CASKTGTGGETQYF. The CDR3 region has the DNA TGTGCCAGCAAGACCGGGACAGGGGGCGAGACCCAGTACTTC. The chain has TRBV12-3 or TRBV12-4 and TRBJ2-7; 12 bases agree with TRBD1. Matching the DNA end better, TRBJ2-5 makes the J call doubtful. The CDR3 spans 14 residues.